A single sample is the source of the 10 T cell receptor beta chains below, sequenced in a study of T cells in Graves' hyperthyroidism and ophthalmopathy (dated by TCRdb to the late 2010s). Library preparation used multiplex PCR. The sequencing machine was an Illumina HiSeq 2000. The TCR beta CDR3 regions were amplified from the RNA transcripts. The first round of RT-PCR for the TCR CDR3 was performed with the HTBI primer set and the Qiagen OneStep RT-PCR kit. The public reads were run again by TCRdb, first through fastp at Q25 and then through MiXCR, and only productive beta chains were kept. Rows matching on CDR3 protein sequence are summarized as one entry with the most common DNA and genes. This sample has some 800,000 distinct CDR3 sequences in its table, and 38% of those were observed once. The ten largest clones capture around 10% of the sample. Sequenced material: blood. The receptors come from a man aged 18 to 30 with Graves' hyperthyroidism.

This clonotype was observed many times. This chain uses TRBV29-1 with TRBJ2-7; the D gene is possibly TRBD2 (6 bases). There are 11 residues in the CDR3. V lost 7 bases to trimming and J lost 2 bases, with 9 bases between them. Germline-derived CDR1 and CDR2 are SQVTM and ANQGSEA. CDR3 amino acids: CSGGETYEQYF. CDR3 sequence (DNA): TGCAGCGGGGGGGAGACCTACGAGCAGTACTTC.

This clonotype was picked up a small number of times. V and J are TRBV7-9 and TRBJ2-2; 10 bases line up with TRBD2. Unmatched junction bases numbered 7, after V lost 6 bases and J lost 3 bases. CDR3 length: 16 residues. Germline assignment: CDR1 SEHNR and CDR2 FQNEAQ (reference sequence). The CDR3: CASSPLAGVDTGELFF. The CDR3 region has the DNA TGTGCCAGCAGTCCCCTAGCGGGAGTGGACACCGGGGAGCTGTTTTTT. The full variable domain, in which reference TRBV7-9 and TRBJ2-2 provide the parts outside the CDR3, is DTGVSQNPRHKITKRGQNVTFRCDPISEHNRLYWYRQTLGQGPEFLTYFQNEAQLEKSRLLSDRFSAERPKGSFSTLEIQRTEQGDSAMYLCASSPLAGVDTGELFFGEGSRLTVL.

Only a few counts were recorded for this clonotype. The CDR3 DNA reads as TGTGCCAGCAGCCCGGACAGGGGAGGAGCTGGCTACACCTTC. Protein: CASSPDRGGAGYTF. This chain joins TRBV16 and TRBJ1-2, with 9 positions matching TRBD1. This CDR3 has 14 residues. Looked up from germline, CDR1 is KGHSY and CDR2 is FQNENV. The V gene end was trimmed by 4 bases and the J gene end by 7 bases; junction bases not matched to a gene: 7.

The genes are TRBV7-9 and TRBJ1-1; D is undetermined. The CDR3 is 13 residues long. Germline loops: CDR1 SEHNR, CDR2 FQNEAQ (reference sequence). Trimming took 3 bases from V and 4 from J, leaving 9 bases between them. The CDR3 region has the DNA TGTGCCAGCAGCTTTAAAGGCGTCACTGAAGCTTTCTTT. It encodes CASSFKGVTEAFF.

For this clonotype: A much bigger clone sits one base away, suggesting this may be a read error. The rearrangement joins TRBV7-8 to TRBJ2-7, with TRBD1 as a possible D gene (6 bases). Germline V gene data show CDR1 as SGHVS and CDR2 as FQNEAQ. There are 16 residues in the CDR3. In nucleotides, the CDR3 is TGTGCCAGAAGCTTAGCATCCGGTTTGAGACAGGACGAGCAGTACTTC. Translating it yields CARSLASGLRQDEQYF.

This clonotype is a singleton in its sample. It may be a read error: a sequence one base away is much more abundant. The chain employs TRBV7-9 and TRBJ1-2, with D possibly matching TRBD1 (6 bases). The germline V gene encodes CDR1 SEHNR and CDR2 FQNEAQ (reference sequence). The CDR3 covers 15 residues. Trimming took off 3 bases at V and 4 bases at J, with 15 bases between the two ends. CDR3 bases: TGTGCCAGCAGCTTCGTTCTACGGGACACCTATGGCTACACCTTC. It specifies CASSFVLRDTYGYTF.

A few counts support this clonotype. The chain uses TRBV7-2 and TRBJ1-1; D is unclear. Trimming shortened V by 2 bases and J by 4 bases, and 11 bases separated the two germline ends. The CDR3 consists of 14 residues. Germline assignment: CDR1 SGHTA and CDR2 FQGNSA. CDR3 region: CASSLRADGTEAFF. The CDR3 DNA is TGTGCCAGCAGCTTACGCGCGGATGGCACTGAAGCTTTCTTT.

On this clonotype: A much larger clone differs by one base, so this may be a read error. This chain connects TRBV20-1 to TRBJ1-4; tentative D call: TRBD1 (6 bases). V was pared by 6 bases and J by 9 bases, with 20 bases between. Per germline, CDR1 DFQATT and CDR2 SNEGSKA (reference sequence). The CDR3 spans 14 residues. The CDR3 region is CSATSRRGYKKLFF. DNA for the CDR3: TGCAGTGCAACCTCGCGGAGGGGGTATAAAAAACTGTTTTTT.

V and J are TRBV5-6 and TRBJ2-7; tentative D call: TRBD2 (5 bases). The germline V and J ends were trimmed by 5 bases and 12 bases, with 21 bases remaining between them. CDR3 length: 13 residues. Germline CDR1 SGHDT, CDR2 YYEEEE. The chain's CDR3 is CASSLSPSGEPYF. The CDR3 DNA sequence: TGTGCCAGCAGTCTTTCGCCTTCCGGGGAACCGTACTTC. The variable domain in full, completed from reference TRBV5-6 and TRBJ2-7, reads DAGVTQSPTHLIKTRGQQVTLRCSPKSGHDTVSWYQQALGQGPQFIFQYYEEEERQRGNFPDRFSGHQFPNYSSELNVNALLLGDSALYLCASSLSPSGEPYFGPGTRLTVT.

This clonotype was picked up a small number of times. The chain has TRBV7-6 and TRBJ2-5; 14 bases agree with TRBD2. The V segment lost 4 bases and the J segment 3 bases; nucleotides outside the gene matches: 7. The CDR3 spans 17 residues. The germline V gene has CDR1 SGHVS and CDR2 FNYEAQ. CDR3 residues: CASSSGPGLAGEETQYF. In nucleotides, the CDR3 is TGTGCCAGCAGCTCGGGCCCGGGACTAGCGGGGGAAGAGACCCAGTACTTC.